The 15 T cell receptor beta chains listed next were all sequenced from one sample in a study of blood T cell repertoires in COVID-19. Sequenced by immunoSEQ multiplex PCR; TCRdb stores in-frame clones only, minus some. The sample has 250,000 to 350,000 clones; roughly 89% are singletons. The material sequenced was peripheral blood. The source of these receptors is a young man with acute or convalescent COVID-19.

The sample holds a few counts of this clone. The chain employs TRBV9 and TRBJ1-5; D is unresolved. This CDR3 region has 13 residues. Trimming left V 4 bases short and J 7 bases short, with 12 bases between. Germline lookup yields CDR1 SGDLS and CDR2 YYNGEE. The chain's CDR3 is CASSFEGGQPQHF. As DNA, the CDR3 is TGTGCCAGCAGCTTCGAGGGAGGGCAGCCCCAGCATTTT.

This chain links TRBV6-6 with TRBJ2-7; 7 bases agree with TRBD1. The trim removed 5 bases at V and 0 bases at J, leaving 4 bases unmatched. This CDR3 has 14 residues. Looked up from germline, CDR1 is MNHNY and CDR2 is SVGAGI (reference sequence). CDR3 amino acids: CASSGDSRSYEQYF. In DNA, the CDR3 is TGTGCCAGCAGTGGGGACAGCCGCTCCTACGAGCAGTACTTC.

V is TRBV21-1 and J is TRBJ1-5; the table assigns TRBD1, which was not confirmed against the DNA. TRBV21-1 has pseudogene status. The CDR3 is 16 amino acids. For the CDR3, the DNA is TGTGCCAGCAGCATTTCGGGACAGAATAGCAATCAGCCCCAGCATTTT. This codes for CASSISGQNSNQPQHF.

This clone occurred once. This chain uses TRBV28 with TRBJ2-2; D not resolved. Germline V gives CDR1 MDHEN, CDR2 SYDVKM. This CDR3 has 11 amino acids. Trimming took 7 bases from V and 4 from J, leaving 4 bases between them. CDR3 sequence: CASISTGELFF. In nucleotides, the CDR3 is TGTGCCAGCATTAGCACCGGGGAGCTGTTTTTT. The variable domain in full, with the rest retrieved from reference TRBV28 and TRBJ2-2, is DVKVTQSSRYLVKRTGEKVFLECVQDMDHENMFWYRQDPGLGLRLIYFSYDVKMKEKGDIPEGYSVSREKKERFSLILESASTNQTSMYLCASISTGELFFGEGSRLTVL.

This rearrangement joins TRBV9 to TRBJ1-2; TRBD1 might be the D (5 bases). V was shortened by 1 base and J by 4 bases, with 11 bases between the two germline ends. The CDR3 sequence is 14 residues long. CDR1 and CDR2 from the germline V gene are SGDLS and YYNGEE. CDR3 amino acids: CASSVSSTVYGYTF. CDR3 in DNA: TGTGCCAGCAGCGTATCCTCGACAGTCTATGGCTACACCTTC.

CDR3 sequence: CASSQAQGARTNTGELFF. In DNA, the CDR3 is TGCGCCAGCAGCCAAGCGCAGGGGGCCCGGACTAACACCGGGGAGCTGTTTTTT. The J gene is TRBJ2-2, the V gene TRBV4-1, with TRBD1 matching over 8 bases. The V gene end was trimmed by 1 base and the J gene end by 2 bases; junction bases not matched to a gene: 9. The CDR3 spans 18 residues. Germline CDR1 and CDR2: MGHRA and YSYEKL.

The chain recombines TRBV2 with TRBJ2-1; D unresolved. This CDR3 contains 16 residues. With 2 bases removed from V and 2 bases from J, the gap between germline ends came to 13 bases. Germline V gene lookup returns CDR1 SNHLY and CDR2 FYNNEI. The CDR3 sequence is CASSESGSPTYNEQFF. The CDR3 DNA follows: TGTGCCAGCAGTGAATCGGGTTCCCCTACCTACAATGAGCAGTTCTTC.

The chain is built from TRBV5-5 and TRBJ2-7; a weak D match, TRBD1 (6 bases). The V gene lost 0 bases and the J gene lost 3 bases, with 10 bases spanning the gap. Germline V gene lookup returns CDR1 SGHKS and CDR2 YYEKEE (reference sequence). The CDR3 is 14 residues long. The CDR3 loop reads CASSLEAGDYEQYF. CDR3 nucleotides: TGTGCCAGCAGCTTGGAGGCAGGGGACTACGAGCAGTACTTC.

The chain recombines TRBV2 with TRBJ1-1; a weak D match, TRBD1 (5 bases). Germline CDR1 and CDR2: SNHLY and FYNNEI. The germline V and J ends were trimmed by 5 bases and 6 bases, with 16 bases remaining between them. The CDR3 has 14 residues. The CDR3 here is CASSQTGVVAEAFF. The DNA for the CDR3 is TGTGCCAGCAGTCAAACGGGGGTGGTGGCTGAAGCTTTCTTT.

With regard to this clone: Distinct nucleotide sequences in the sample also encode this CDR3. This chain links TRBV7-2 with TRBJ1-2, with D unclear. Germline assignment: CDR1 SGHTA and CDR2 FQGNSA. Trimming took 1 base from V and 2 from J, leaving 8 bases between them. The CDR3 runs to 14 residues. As DNA, the CDR3 is TGTGCCAGCAGCTTAGAAAACAGCAACTATGGCTACACCTTC. Its protein is CASSLENSNYGYTF.

This clone was recorded a few times. This chain joins TRBV7-8 and TRBJ1-5; 7 bases match TRBD1. J gave up 3 bases and V 3 bases, and 8 bases lay outside the gene matches. Germline lookup yields CDR1 SGHVS and CDR2 FQNEAQ. The CDR3 is 16 residues long. This CDR3 is CASSFYSGTDNQPQHF. In DNA form, the CDR3 reads TGTGCCAGCAGCTTCTACTCCGGGACAGACAATCAGCCCCAGCATTTT.

This chain connects TRBV5-6 to TRBJ2-3; the match to TRBD2 covers 7 bases. CDR1 SGHDT and CDR2 YYEEEE come from the germline V gene. The CDR3 has 16 residues. V was pared by 2 bases and J by 8 bases, with 14 bases of the junction left unmatched. CDR3 sequence (DNA): TGTGCCAGCAGCTTAGCCTTGTGGCGGGAGCGGGTTACGCAGTATTTT. This sequence encodes CASSLALWRERVTQYF.

This chain uses TRBV7-2 with TRBJ2-7; 8 bases are shared with TRBD2. Germline CDR1 is SGHTA and CDR2 is FQGNSA. This CDR3 has 14 residues. J lost 6 bases, V lost 5 bases, and 9 bases had no gene match. In DNA, the CDR3 is TGTGCCAGCAGCCCAAGGACTAGCCTAGGCGAGCAGTACTTC. It translates to CASSPRTSLGEQYF.

In its sample, this clone was seen once. The chain is built from TRBV27 and TRBJ1-4, with D maybe TRBD1 (6 bases). This CDR3 region has 14 residues. The germline V gene has CDR1 MNHEY and CDR2 SMNVEV (reference sequence). V lost 8 bases and J 8 bases, leaving 18 bases between the germline ends. The CDR3 DNA reads as TGTGCCAGCCACCCTCAGGGGTTCGGGGAAAAACTGTTTTTT. Translated: CASHPQGFGEKLFF.

This chain uses TRBV9 with TRBJ2-5; TRBD1 is a possible D gene (5 bases). The CDR3 spans 12 residues. Germline V gene sequence: CDR1 SGDLS, CDR2 YYNGEE. V was trimmed by 4 bases and J by 9 bases, leaving 13 bases between them. The CDR3 spells CASSYYKGAQYF. CDR3 bases: TGTGCCAGCAGCTACTACAAAGGGGCCCAGTACTTC.